The 29 T cell receptor beta chains in this list originate from one sample, sequenced in a study of low-dose radiotherapy and immunotherapy resistance in tumors. Both TCRalpha and TCRbeta chains were reverse transcribed with V-gene-specific primers. Amplification, which lasted approximately 20 PCR cycles, used a constant-region primer and V-primer adapter to amplify TCRs. TCRdb recomputed calls from the reads with MiXCR, one row per CDR3 protein. The table records around 13,000 distinct CDR3 sequences, roughly 70% of them present only once. These receptors were taken from a human donor with advanced metastatic prostate, ovarian, gallbladder or colorectal cancer (not recorded which). This table probably holds off-target reads from a library built for another chain.

CDR3 region: CASIPGAEYPYNEQFF. The CDR3 DNA follows: TGTGCCAGCATCCCAGGGGCCGAATACCCCTACAATGAGCAGTTCTTC. The rearrangement uses TRBV5-4 and TRBJ2-1, with TRBD1 as a possible D gene (6 bases). CDR3 length: 16 amino acids. Germline assignment: CDR1 SGHNT and CDR2 YYREEE (reference sequence). Deletions cut 6 bases from V and 2 bases from J, with 18 bases between.

In DNA, the CDR3 is TGTGCCAGCAGTTTACCGGACAGGGTTGGCGATGAGCAGTTCTTC. It encodes CASSLPDRVGDEQFF. The rearrangement links TRBV27 to TRBJ2-1; 8 bases match TRBD1. The trim removed 2 bases at V and 8 bases at J, leaving 8 bases unmatched. The length of the CDR3 is 15 residues. CDR1 and CDR2 from the germline V gene are MNHEY and SMNVEV (reference sequence).

The table lists this clonotype with a few counts. The CDR3 is CASSLGLTGPSPLHF. DNA of the CDR3: TGTGCCAGCAGCTTGGGGTTAACAGGGCCTTCACCCCTCCACTTT. This rearrangement joins TRBV5-4 to TRBJ1-6, with D perhaps matching TRBD1 (6 bases). The germline V and J ends were trimmed by 0 bases and 9 bases, with 13 bases remaining between them. The germline V gene encodes CDR1 SGHNT and CDR2 YYREEE (reference sequence). The CDR3 has 15 amino acids.

The gene calls are TRBV10-3 and TRBJ1-1; D uncertain. CDR3 length: 11 amino acids. The germline V gene encodes CDR1 ENHRY and CDR2 SYGVKD. Trimming left V 9 bases short and J 6 bases short, with 11 bases between. In DNA, the CDR3 is TGTGCCATGGGAACCGGGGCTGAAGCTTTCTTT. This gives the protein CAMGTGAEAFF.

This clonotype was recorded a few times. The chain links TRBV11-2 to TRBJ2-1, with 8 bases fitting TRBD1. Losses at the gene ends were 5 bases for V and 10 bases for J; bases not matched to a gene: 7. The germline V gene encodes CDR1 SGHAT and CDR2 FQNNGV. The CDR3 length is 13 residues. The CDR3 spells CASSPDRDEEQFF. For the CDR3, the DNA is TGTGCCAGCAGCCCGGACAGGGATGAAGAGCAGTTCTTC.

This clonotype showed up just a few times. V usage is TRBV20-1 and J usage is TRBJ2-3, with D perhaps assigned TRBD1 or TRBD2 (7 bases each). Trimming took off 0 bases at V and 5 bases at J, with 15 bases between the two ends. Germline CDR1 and CDR2: DFQATT and SNEGSKA (reference sequence). The CDR3 totals 15 residues. The CDR3 sequence is CSARDIDREGDTQYF. CDR3 DNA: TGCAGTGCTAGAGATATAGACAGGGAGGGAGATACGCAGTATTTT.

The V gene is TRBV19, the J gene TRBJ2-2; D perhaps matches TRBD1 (5 bases). Germline lookup yields CDR1 LNHDA and CDR2 SQIVND (reference sequence). This CDR3 comprises 12 residues. Trimming took 8 bases from V and 2 from J, leaving 6 bases between them. The CDR3 is CASRTNTGELFF. The CDR3 DNA sequence: TGTGCCAGTCGGACAAACACCGGGGAGCTGTTTTTT.

V and J are TRBV19 and TRBJ1-6; 7 bases fit TRBD1. Trimming cost V 2 bases and J 10 bases; bases outside gene matches: 2. CDR3 length: 13 residues. The germline V gene has CDR1 LNHDA and CDR2 SQIVND (reference sequence). The CDR3 spells CASSIQGGSPLHF. The CDR3 DNA follows: TGTGCCAGTAGTATACAGGGGGGATCACCCCTCCACTTT. Variable domain in full (rest from reference TRBV19 and TRBJ1-6): DGGITQSPKYLFRKEGQNVTLSCEQNLNHDAMYWYRQDPGQGLRLIYYSQIVNDFQKGDIAEGYSVSREKKESFPLTVTSAQKNPTAFYLCASSIQGGSPLHFGNGTRLTVT.

This clonotype occurred a few times. V gene TRBV5-5 combines with J gene TRBJ2-5, with 8 bases identical to TRBD1. Germline V gene data show CDR1 as SGHKS and CDR2 as YYEKEE (reference sequence). V lost 4 bases to trimming and J lost 5 bases; unmatched junction nucleotides: 10. CDR3 size: 15 residues. CDR3 region: CASSPGQGDLETQYF. The CDR3 DNA follows: TGTGCCAGCAGCCCCGGACAGGGCGATTTGGAGACCCAGTACTTC.

The genes are TRBV15 and TRBJ2-2; D unresolved. The CDR3 sequence is 20 residues long. Germline CDR1 is LNHNV and CDR2 is YYDKDF (reference sequence). V shed 0 bases and J shed 5 bases, with 25 bases lying between them. In DNA, the CDR3 is TGTGCCACCAGCAGAGATTTTAGGGCCGCCAGAGGCCAAGGGACCGGGGAGCTGTTTTTT. Translating gives CATSRDFRAARGQGTGELFF.

The chain couples TRBV7-6 to TRBJ2-7; unclear D gene. V lost 0 bases and J lost 6, with 6 bases in between. Per the germline V gene, CDR1 is SGHVS and CDR2 is FNYEAQ. The CDR3 has 12 amino acids. The DNA for the CDR3 is TGTGCCAGCAGCTTAGCGACGGGCGAGCAGTACTTC. As protein: CASSLATGEQYF.

V usage is TRBV19 and J usage is TRBJ2-2, with 9 positions matching TRBD2. This CDR3 is built from 14 residues. Trimming at V came to 7 bases and at J to 7 bases, leaving 7 bases not matched to a gene. Germline CDR1 and CDR2: LNHDA and SQIVND (reference sequence). CDR3 nucleotide sequence: TGTGCCAGTAACCCCGGACTAGCGTTCGGGGAGCTGTTTTTT. As protein: CASNPGLAFGELFF.

The chain's CDR3 is CASEQQSFTGELFF. For the CDR3, the DNA is TGTGCCAGCGAACAACAGTCCTTCACCGGGGAGCTGTTTTTT. The chain recombines TRBV6-1 with TRBJ2-2; D uncertain. There are 14 residues in the CDR3. V lost 8 bases to trimming and J lost 4 bases, with 14 bases between them. Germline-derived CDR1 and CDR2 are MNHNS and SASEGT.

The gene calls are TRBV11-2 and TRBJ2-7, with D unresolved. This CDR3 comprises 13 residues. Trimming left V 6 bases short and J 5 bases short, with 14 bases between. Germline V gene sequence: CDR1 SGHAT, CDR2 FQNNGV. The CDR3 DNA follows: TGTGCCAGCAGAAACCCCCCAGGCAACGAGCAGTACTTC. Translation: CASRNPPGNEQYF. The entire variable domain, with the rest obtained from reference TRBV11-2 and TRBJ2-7, is as follows: EAGVAQSPRYKIIEKRQSVAFWCNPISGHATLYWYQQILGQGPKLLIQFQNNGVVDDSQLPKDRFSAERLKGVDSTLKIQPAKLEDSAVYLCASRNPPGNEQYFGPGTRLTVT.

There are a few counts of this clonotype. The gene calls are TRBV10-2 and TRBJ2-5, with D possibly matching TRBD2 (5 bases). This CDR3 spans 12 amino acids. The germline gives CDR1 WSHSY, CDR2 SAAADI. Trimming took 7 bases from V and 2 from J, leaving 8 bases between them. CDR3 in DNA: TGCGCCAGCACTGGACTGCAAGAGACCCAGTACTTC. It codes for CASTGLQETQYF.

The V and J genes are TRBV6-1 and TRBJ1-1; D is unclear. CDR3 size: 11 residues. Trimming took 0 bases from V and 10 from J, leaving 6 bases between them. The germline gives CDR1 MNHNS, CDR2 SASEGT. The CDR3 loop reads CASSEARRAFF. The CDR3, as DNA: TGTGCCAGCAGTGAAGCGCGTCGAGCTTTCTTT.

V gene TRBV18 combines with J gene TRBJ2-1, with 9 bases aligning to TRBD1. The trim removed 3 bases at V and 0 bases at J, leaving 6 bases unmatched. This CDR3 has 17 amino acids. Germline CDR1 reads KGHSH; CDR2 reads LQKENI. This chain's CDR3 is CASSPATGGGSYNEQFF. Here the CDR3 DNA reads TGTGCCAGCTCACCCGCGACAGGGGGTGGCTCCTACAATGAGCAGTTCTTC.

This chain joins TRBV2 and TRBJ2-5; 11 bases align to TRBD2. V dropped 4 bases and J dropped 5; count of bases not matched to a gene: 3. This CDR3 contains 14 residues. Per germline, CDR1 SNHLY and CDR2 FYNNEI. CDR3 residues: CASSALAGGETQYF. The CDR3 DNA follows: TGTGCCAGCAGTGCCCTAGCGGGGGGTGAGACCCAGTACTTC.

The chain carries TRBV10-3 and TRBJ2-7; 10 bases are shared with TRBD1. This CDR3 has 16 residues. With 6 bases clipped from V and 4 bases from J, the junction kept 12 bases outside the gene matches. Germline V gene sequence: CDR1 ENHRY, CDR2 SYGVKD. The CDR3 is CAISQTPGGQGYEQYF. CDR3 bases: TGTGCCATCAGCCAAACTCCGGGGGGACAGGGGTACGAGCAGTACTTC.

This clonotype was counted a single time. The chain carries TRBV24-1 and TRBJ2-3; maybe TRBD2 (6 bases). Per germline, CDR1 KGHDR and CDR2 SFDVKD. There are 15 residues in the CDR3. Trimming removed 3 bases at V and 1 base at J, with 10 bases between. CDR3 in DNA: TGTGCCACCAGTGATGTTGCTAGCGGCACAGATACGCAGTATTTT. It codes for CATSDVASGTDTQYF.

This clonotype was seen more than once but under ten times. The chain joins TRBV3-1 to TRBJ1-2; D remains unclear. Trimming stripped 4 bases from V and 7 bases from J, with 19 bases between. There are 15 residues in the CDR3. CDR1 and CDR2 from the germline V gene are LGHDT and YNNKEL (reference sequence). CDR3 sequence reads: CASSPNREPSRGYTF. As DNA, the CDR3 is TGTGCCAGCAGCCCTAACCGGGAGCCGTCTCGTGGCTACACCTTC. Using reference TRBV3-1 and TRBJ1-2 for the parts outside the CDR3, the full variable domain is DTAVSQTPKYLVTQMGNDKSIKCEQNLGHDTMYWYKQDSKKFLKIMFSYNNKELIINETVPNRFSPKSPDKAHLNLHINSLELGDSAVYFCASSPNREPSRGYTFGSGTRLTVV.

In DNA form, the CDR3 reads TGTGCCAGCAGCTTCGGGACTGACTCACCCCTCCACTTT. Translating it yields CASSFGTDSPLHF. The rearrangement links TRBV5-6 to TRBJ1-6, with D possibly being TRBD1 (5 bases). V was shortened by 2 bases and J by 10 bases, with 10 bases between the two germline ends. The CDR3 is 13 amino acids. Germline V CDR1 and CDR2: SGHDT, YYEEEE.

This chain links TRBV28 with TRBJ2-3; no clear D. With 7 bases removed from V and 3 bases from J, the gap between germline ends came to 17 bases. Germline CDR1 MDHEN, CDR2 SYDVKM. The CDR3 is 15 amino acids. Here the CDR3 reads CASTPGQSFTDTQYF. DNA of the CDR3: TGTGCCAGCACCCCCGGGCAGTCTTTTACAGATACGCAGTATTTT.

This sequence joins TRBV11-3 and TRBJ2-2; D might be TRBD1 (5 bases). The length of the CDR3 is 14 residues. The germline CDR1 and CDR2 sequences are SGHNT and YENEEA. V was shortened by 1 base and J by 5 bases, with 8 bases between the two germline ends. In nucleotides, the CDR3 is TGTGCCAGCAGCTTAGCAGGGCCGACCGGGGAGCTGTTTTTT. Its translation is CASSLAGPTGELFF.

This clonotype was counted between two and nine times. The chain uses TRBV18 and TRBJ1-6, with 10 bases fitting TRBD1. Germline trimming cut 0 bases from V and 14 bases from J; bases unmatched to any gene: 10. Germline V lookup: CDR1 KGHSH, CDR2 LQKENI. CDR3 length equals 16 residues. CDR3 DNA sequence: TGTGCCAGCTCACCACCGGGACAGGGGAGTCTAGTGGCCCTCCACTTT. The encoded protein is CASSPPGQGSLVALHF.

V and J are TRBV2 and TRBJ2-5; possibly TRBD1 for D (6 bases). This CDR3 has 13 amino acids. Germline V gene lookup returns CDR1 SNHLY and CDR2 FYNNEI. V lost 3 bases and J lost 6, with 11 bases in between. CDR3: CASSESRGKTQYF. Here the CDR3 DNA reads TGTGCCAGCAGTGAGAGCAGGGGAAAGACCCAGTACTTC.

This clonotype was counted once. This chain joins TRBV13 and TRBJ2-2, with D perhaps TRBD1 (6 bases). This CDR3 is built from 16 residues. V was shortened by 1 base and J by 0 bases, with 9 bases between the two germline ends. The germline V gene has CDR1 PRHDT and CDR2 FYEKMQ (reference sequence). CDR3 protein: CASSLDGGSNTGELFF. The CDR3 DNA reads TGTGCCAGCAGCTTAGATGGGGGCTCGAACACCGGGGAGCTGTTTTTT.

The chain couples TRBV10-3 to TRBJ2-6; weak D call: TRBD1 (6 bases). CDR3 length: 17 residues. Germline CDR1 ENHRY, CDR2 SYGVKD. Trimming shortened V by 2 bases and J by 4 bases, and 15 bases separated the two germline ends. The DNA of the CDR3 is TGTGCCATCAGTGAGGATCCCACAGGGTCCGGGGCCAACGTCCTGACTTTC. Its protein product is CAISEDPTGSGANVLTF.

The V call is TRBV6-6, the J call TRBJ2-5, with 9 bases aligning to TRBD1. Germline V gives CDR1 MNHNY, CDR2 SVGAGI (reference sequence). The CDR3 consists of 14 residues. V lost 5 bases to trimming and J lost 6 bases; unmatched junction nucleotides: 7. CDR3 coding DNA: TGTGCCAGCAGTCTACAGGGGGCCAGACAGACCCAGTACTTC. This sequence encodes CASSLQGARQTQYF.